Listed below are T cell receptor beta chains from one sample, sequenced in a study of cytomegalovirus exposure and HLA in healthy donors. This table comes from immunoSEQ multiplex PCR, and its TCRdb copy is limited to in-frame clones, with some not included. This sample yields a few hundred thousand clones, of which approximately 90% are seen a single time; approximately 0.86% belongs to the top ten. Input material: PBMCs. The receptors derive from a woman aged 18 to 35 in good health and CMV-seronegative. CDR3s leave out the opening cysteine and the closing phenylalanine or tryptophan.

CDR3 protein: ASSPPTGQPQH
J gene: TRBJ1-5
V gene: TRBV7-2

CDR3 protein: ASSPTGGSYEQY
J gene: TRBJ2-7
V gene: TRBV28

CDR3 protein: ASSPPIRGATGGALPQETQY
J gene: TRBJ2-5
V gene: TRBV18

CDR3 protein: ASSLDGNSNQPQH
J gene: TRBJ1-5
V gene: TRBV18

CDR3 protein: ASSFVTGLAGRDTQY
J gene: TRBJ2-3
V gene: TRBV27

CDR3 protein: ASRHRAYGYT
J gene: TRBJ1-2
V gene: TRBV6-5

CDR3 protein: ASSLTPLTSYNEQF
J gene: TRBJ2-1
V gene: TRBV7-3

CDR3 protein: ASRSNRGRGTEAF
J gene: TRBJ1-1
V gene: TRBV11-2

CDR3 protein: TSSLMGGYEQY
J gene: TRBJ2-7
V gene: TRBV1

CDR3 protein: ASRGARMAGEVADTQY
J gene: TRBJ2-3
V gene: TRBV12-2

CDR3 protein: ASSLRAGNQPQH
J gene: TRBJ1-5
V gene: TRBV5-8

CDR3 protein: ASIPGGAPPGEQF
J gene: TRBJ2-1
V gene: TRBV2

CDR3 protein: ASSDPDIGGPANYGYT
J gene: TRBJ1-2
V gene: TRBV6-4

CDR3 protein: ASSFVARIYEQY
J gene: TRBJ2-7
V gene: TRBV27

CDR3 protein: ASSLVGAGDTQY
J gene: TRBJ2-3
V gene: TRBV5-1

CDR3 protein: ASSLSNYEQY
J gene: TRBJ2-7
V gene: TRBV27

CDR3 protein: ASSLVRTGDSNYGYT
J gene: TRBJ1-2
V gene: TRBV7-8

CDR3 protein: ASSDSDKAF
J gene: TRBJ2-1
V gene: TRBV7-6

CDR3 protein: ASSEQTYSNQPQH
J gene: TRBJ1-5
V gene: TRBV6-1

CDR3 protein: ASSYTRPRQVNEQF
J gene: TRBJ2-1
V gene: TRBV27

CDR3 protein: ASSVVAGGSSGANVLT
J gene: TRBJ2-6
V gene: TRBV9

CDR3 protein: ASSQEARGLTGTQY
J gene: TRBJ2-5
V gene: TRBV4-2

CDR3 protein: ASSLETGRAEQF
J gene: TRBJ2-1
V gene: TRBV5-1

CDR3 protein: ASNGLAGESYEQY
J gene: TRBJ2-7
V gene: TRBV6-1

CDR3 protein: ASSRGQANEKLF
J gene: TRBJ1-4
V gene: TRBV9

CDR3 protein: ASSWAGTEAF
J gene: TRBJ1-1
V gene: TRBV13

CDR3 protein: ASRHGTAGELF
J gene: TRBJ2-2
V gene: TRBV27

CDR3 protein: ATSFRTSGPKNEQF
J gene: TRBJ2-1
V gene: TRBV15

CDR3 protein: ASSRAGNSPLH
J gene: TRBJ1-6
V gene: TRBV11-3

CDR3 protein: ASSVQGASTGELF
J gene: TRBJ2-2
V gene: TRBV9

CDR3 protein: AWNRVSNKLETEAF
J gene: TRBJ1-1
V gene: TRBV30

CDR3 protein: ASPGDFASTDTQY
J gene: TRBJ2-3
V gene: TRBV6-1

CDR3 protein: ASSVDRGEAF
J gene: TRBJ1-1
V gene: TRBV9

CDR3 protein: ASSLVAQGREQY
J gene: TRBJ2-7
V gene: TRBV7-9

CDR3 protein: ATSSGSGWNEQF
J gene: TRBJ2-1
V gene: TRBV15

CDR3 protein: ASSHFSGTVYEQY
J gene: TRBJ2-7
V gene: TRBV27

CDR3 protein: ASSLPGAYEQY
J gene: TRBJ2-7
V gene: TRBV4-1

CDR3 protein: ASSPYRGYNGYT
J gene: TRBJ1-2
V gene: TRBV27

CDR3 protein: ASSNNPGVSQPQH
J gene: TRBJ1-5
V gene: TRBV6-1

CDR3 protein: ASSPKPTGTPGNTIY
J gene: TRBJ1-3
V gene: TRBV19

CDR3 protein: ASSTGTGEQY
J gene: TRBJ2-7
V gene: TRBV5-4

CDR3 protein: ASSFRGYGYEQY
J gene: TRBJ2-7
V gene: TRBV28

CDR3 protein: SVVSGRTYNEQF
J gene: TRBJ2-1
V gene: TRBV29-1

CDR3 protein: ASSLGTSNEQF
J gene: TRBJ2-1
V gene: TRBV7-6

CDR3 protein: ASSLSIQGADYGYT
J gene: TRBJ1-2
V gene: TRBV5-1

CDR3 protein: ASSPSTGTEGAYEQY
J gene: TRBJ2-7
V gene: TRBV28

CDR3 protein: ASSLAGQGEGEKLF
J gene: TRBJ1-4
V gene: TRBV2

CDR3 protein: ASSRWLPQY
J gene: TRBJ2-5
V gene: TRBV28